This passage covers 13 T cell receptor beta chains from one sample sequenced in a study of CD8+CD57+ T cells in acquired aplastic anemia. The TCR beta profiling, which covered VDJ combination and CDR3 sequence, was carried out using genomic DNA as the template. One entry per CDR3 protein, called by TCRdb with MiXCR from the reads. The sample contains 150,000 to 200,000 distinct CDR3 sequences, approximately 52% of which appear only once. The sequenced patients had an expansion of CD8+CD57+ cells seen by flow cytometry. Material for sequencing was sorted CD4+, CD8+, or CD8+CD57+ T cells (not recorded which) from PBMCs. The receptors come from a human donor with aplastic anemia.

The V call is TRBV12-3 or TRBV12-4, the J call TRBJ2-1; D is possibly TRBD1 (6 bases). This CDR3 comprises 14 residues. V was shortened by 2 bases and J by 6 bases, with 11 bases between the two germline ends. DNA for the CDR3: TGTGCCAGCAGTTTACCACAGGGTAGCAATGAGCAGTTCTTC. This gives the protein CASSLPQGSNEQFF.

Worth noting for this clonotype: The CDR3 carries no conserved terminal phenylalanine or tryptophan, so it likely arises from a read error. No DNA is shown, since the ends of the CDR3 on it are uncertain; the CDR3 is the one TCRdb lists. The chain is built from TRBV2 and TRBJ1-2. From germline, CDR1 is SNHLY and CDR2 FYNNEI. Inclusive of both ends, the CDR3 amounts to 13 amino acids. CDR3 sequence: CASRGDGHYGYTL.

V gene TRBV11-1 combines with J gene TRBJ1-2; D not certain. Germline CDR1 is SGHAT and CDR2 is FQDESV (reference sequence). The CDR3 loop spans 16 amino acids. Trimming left V 1 base short and J 0 bases short, with 12 bases between. For the CDR3, the DNA is TGTGCCAGCAGCTTAGTATGGATAACTACTAACTATGGCTACACCTTC. This gives the protein CASSLVWITTNYGYTF.

This chain links TRBV12-3 or TRBV12-4 with TRBJ2-7; 7 positions agree with TRBD1. V was pared by 7 bases and J by 3 bases, with 9 bases of the junction left unmatched. The CDR3 runs 14 residues. DNA for the CDR3: TGTGCCAGCACCACGGGACAGACAAACTACGAGCAGTACTTC. The encoded protein is CASTTGQTNYEQYF.

J is TRBJ2-5 and V is TRBV2; 15 positions match TRBD2. CDR1 is SNHLY and CDR2 is FYNNEI in the germline V gene. The trim removed 6 bases at V and 1 base at J, leaving 6 bases unmatched. The length of the CDR3 is 17 residues. CDR3 in amino acids: CASRRGTSGGLQETQYF. DNA for the CDR3: TGTGCCAGCAGGAGAGGGACTAGCGGGGGGCTCCAAGAGACCCAGTACTTC.

The chain employs TRBV4-2 and TRBJ2-7; the D gene could be TRBD1 or TRBD2 (5 bases each). CDR1 LGHNA and CDR2 YNFKEQ come from the germline V gene. V was trimmed by 0 bases and J by 8 bases, leaving 11 bases between them. The CDR3 sequence is 13 residues long. CDR3 sequence: CASSQEPGPQQYF. In DNA form, the CDR3 reads TGTGCCAGCAGCCAAGAACCGGGACCTCAGCAGTACTTC.

CDR3 sequence: CASSGDSFREQYF. CDR3 nucleotides: TGTGCCAGCTCGGGGGACTCCTTCCGCGAGCAGTACTTC. The J gene is TRBJ2-7, the V gene TRBV2; D may be TRBD2 (6 bases). Germline loops: CDR1 SNHLY, CDR2 FYNNEI. The CDR3 is 13 residues long. Trimming took off 8 bases at V and 6 bases at J, with 17 bases between the two ends.

To note about this clonotype: At one boundary the junction diverges from the germline segment, which might be a read error. The chain links TRBV2 to TRBJ1-1, with D unresolved. CDR1 is SNHLY and CDR2 is FYNNEI in the germline V gene. CDR3 size: 11 residues. As DNA, the CDR3 is TGTGCCAGCAGGGTGAACACTGAAGCTCTCTTT. It yields the protein CASRVNTEALF.

This clonotype was recorded at least ten times. The V gene is TRBV12-3 or TRBV12-4, the J gene TRBJ1-2; no firm D call. Trimming cost V 7 bases and J 10 bases, with 16 bases left between them. The CDR3 has 12 residues. CDR3 sequence reads: CASTPGPRPYTF. DNA of the CDR3: TGTGCCAGCACCCCGGGCCCACGCCCCTACACCTTC.

V is TRBV9 and J is TRBJ1-2; D is unresolved. Per the germline V gene, CDR1 is SGDLS and CDR2 is YYNGEE. The V end was cut by 0 bases, the J end by 1 base, with 13 bases between. The CDR3 is 16 amino acids. CDR3 in amino acids: CASSVGGSGLNYGYTF. The CDR3 nucleotides are TGTGCCAGCAGCGTAGGAGGGTCAGGACTTAACTATGGCTACACCTTC.

This clonotype appeared many times. This chain joins TRBV20-1 and TRBJ2-1; the match to TRBD2 covers 7 bases. This CDR3 comprises 15 residues. Trimming removed 1 base from V and 3 bases from J; junction bases left unmatched: 6. Germline V gene data show CDR1 as DFQATT and CDR2 as SNEGSKA (reference sequence). The CDR3 DNA reads TGCAGTGCTAGAGCCTCCGGGACTATCTACAATGAGCAGTTCTTC. Protein sequence: CSARASGTIYNEQFF.

This chain links TRBV5-6 with TRBJ2-5, with D uncertain. Deletions cut 5 bases from V and 3 bases from J, with 8 bases between. From germline, CDR1 is SGHDT and CDR2 YYEEEE. The CDR3 runs 12 residues. The CDR3 DNA is TGTGCCAGCAGGATAGCCAAAGAGACCCAGTACTTC. This codes for CASRIAKETQYF. Looking up the rest from reference TRBV5-6 and TRBJ2-5 gives the full variable domain: DAGVTQSPTHLIKTRGQQVTLRCSPKSGHDTVSWYQQALGQGPQFIFQYYEEEERQRGNFPDRFSGHQFPNYSSELNVNALLLGDSALYLCASRIAKETQYFGPGTRLLVL.

V gene TRBV25-1 combines with J gene TRBJ2-7, with D unclear. The CDR3 is 16 amino acids. Germline V gene sequence: CDR1 MGHDK, CDR2 SYGVNS. Trimming shortened V by 2 bases and J by 6 bases, and 20 bases separated the two germline ends. CDR3 DNA: TGTGCCAGCAGTGAAAAGGCGTTTCGGCCTCCTGTCGAGCAGTACTTC. Translation gives CASSEKAFRPPVEQYF.